The 27 T cell receptor beta chains below all came from one sample that was sequenced in a study of T cells in Graves' hyperthyroidism and ophthalmopathy (dated by TCRdb to the late 2010s). Library creation used multiplex PCR. The instrument was an Illumina HiSeq 2000. The TCR beta CDR3 regions were amplified from the RNA transcripts. A first-round RT-PCR of the TCR CDR3 used the HTBI primer set with the Qiagen OneStep RT-PCR kit. TCRdb trimmed public reads at Q25 via fastp, called clones via MiXCR and kept in-frame beta chains. Identical CDR3 proteins give one entry, which carries the most common genes and DNA. For this sample the table gives hundreds of thousands of distinct CDR3 sequences, of which about 20% were detected only once. The top ten hold roughly 44% of the sample. The sample taken for sequencing was blood. Every receptor here comes from a man aged 35 to 55 with Graves' ophthalmopathy.

In its sample, this clonotype was seen a few times. The chain is built from TRBV28 and TRBJ2-3; no firm D call. The V end lost 5 bases, the J end lost 4 bases, and 7 bases lay between the germline ends. Germline V gives CDR1 MDHEN, CDR2 SYDVKM. The CDR3 has 12 residues. The DNA of the CDR3 is TGTGCCAGCAGTGTGAACTCAGATACGCAGTATTTT. Its protein product is CASSVNSDTQYF.

The V and J genes are TRBV5-1 and TRBJ2-1; 8 bases align to TRBD1. The germline V gene encodes CDR1 SGHRS and CDR2 YFSETQ. Trimming at V came to 4 bases and at J to 13 bases, leaving 7 bases not matched to a gene. CDR3 length: 12 amino acids. CDR3 sequence: CASSVTGGSQFF. CDR3 in DNA: TGCGCCAGCAGCGTTACAGGGGGATCCCAGTTCTTC. Variable domain in full (rest from reference TRBV5-1 and TRBJ2-1): KAGVTQTPRYLIKTRGQQVTLSCSPISGHRSVSWYQQTPGQGLQFLFEYFSETQRNKGNFPGRFSGRQFSNSRSEMNVSTLELGDSALYLCASSVTGGSQFFGPGTRLTVL.

The table lists this clonotype with many counts. The V and J genes are TRBV11-2 and TRBJ2-1, with D maybe TRBD2 (5 bases). The germline V and J ends were trimmed by 1 base and 4 bases, with 11 bases remaining between them. Germline CDR1 SGHAT, CDR2 FQNNGV. The CDR3 contains 15 residues. Here the CDR3 reads CASSLVVTTYNEQFF. CDR3 in DNA: TGTGCCAGCAGCTTAGTTGTGACTACTTACAATGAGCAGTTCTTC.

This chain joins TRBV5-1 and TRBJ2-3, with 7 nucleotides matching TRBD1. The CDR3 is 14 amino acids. The V gene end was trimmed by 2 bases and the J gene end by 6 bases; junction bases not matched to a gene: 6. Germline CDR1 reads SGHRS; CDR2 reads YFSETQ. CDR3 protein: CASSLGQARDTQYF. In DNA, the CDR3 is TGCGCCAGCAGCTTAGGACAGGCAAGGGATACGCAGTATTTT.

This clonotype came up many times. The chain recombines TRBV7-9 with TRBJ2-7; D remains ambiguous. Trimming took off 1 base at V and 7 bases at J, with 5 bases between the two ends. Germline V lookup: CDR1 SEHNR, CDR2 FQNEAQ (reference sequence). The CDR3 has 11 residues. The CDR3 is CASSLDWEQYF. CDR3 in DNA: TGTGCCAGCAGCTTAGATTGGGAGCAGTACTTC.

This sequence joins TRBV5-1 and TRBJ1-3, with D maybe TRBD1 (5 bases). This CDR3 spans 15 amino acids. V was clipped by 4 bases and J by 4 bases, with 15 bases between them. The germline V gene encodes CDR1 SGHRS and CDR2 YFSETQ. The CDR3 DNA sequence: TGCGCCAGCAGCATCGCAGGGTCATACGGAAACACCATATATTTT. It translates to CASSIAGSYGNTIYF.

This clonotype was counted once. V usage is TRBV10-3 and J usage is TRBJ2-3; perhaps TRBD2 as D (5 bases). The germline V gene encodes CDR1 ENHRY and CDR2 SYGVKD. CDR3 length: 17 residues. V lost 4 bases and J 2 bases, leaving 19 bases between the germline ends. This chain's CDR3 is CAISVAWGVGNTDTQYF. Here the CDR3 DNA reads TGTGCCATCAGTGTGGCATGGGGAGTTGGGAACACAGATACGCAGTATTTT.

This clonotype came up a few times. The CDR3 DNA follows: TGCAGTGCTAGTGGGTCAGGGGCAACAGCGGGGGCCCTTTACAATGAGCAGTTCTTC. Amino acids: CSASGSGATAGALYNEQFF. This chain joins TRBV20-1 and TRBJ2-1; 8 positions match TRBD2. Germline V gene lookup returns CDR1 DFQATT and CDR2 SNEGSKA (reference sequence). This CDR3 has 19 amino acids. Trimming took 3 bases from V and 4 from J; bases not matched to a gene: 20.

Remarks on this clonotype: With a much larger clone just one base away, this may be a read error. CDR3 bases: TGTGCCAGCAGCCGGGACAGCCTCTACGAGCAGTTCTTC. Its protein product is CASSRDSLYEQFF. The rearrangement joins TRBV28 to TRBJ2-7; 7 positions agree with TRBD1. The assigned J gene may be wrong: the sequence end matches TRBJ2-1 better. CDR1 is MDHEN, CDR2 SYDVKM, per germline. The CDR3 extends over 13 amino acids.

The V and J genes are TRBV29-1 and TRBJ1-5; D perhaps matches TRBD1 (6 bases). V was clipped by 5 bases and J by 3 bases, with 11 bases between them. This CDR3 spans 13 amino acids. Germline CDR1 reads SQVTM; CDR2 reads ANQGSEA. CDR3 sequence reads: CSVCTGSNQPQHF. The CDR3 nucleotides are TGCAGCGTTTGCACAGGGTCCAATCAGCCCCAGCATTTT.

The genes are TRBV9 and TRBJ1-4; D unresolved. The CDR3 sequence is 17 residues long. Trimming left V 0 bases short and J 0 bases short, with 12 bases between. Looked up from germline, CDR1 is SGDLS and CDR2 is YYNGEE. CDR3 protein: CASSVDPPGATNEKLFF. In DNA, the CDR3 is TGTGCCAGCAGCGTAGACCCCCCAGGAGCAACTAATGAAAAACTGTTTTTT. The full variable domain, with the rest looked up from reference TRBV9 and TRBJ1-4, is DSGVTQTPKHLITATGQRVTLRCSPRSGDLSVYWYQQSLDQGLQFLIQYYNGEERAKGNILERFSAQQFPDLHSELNLSSLELGDSALYFCASSVDPPGATNEKLFFGSGTQLSVL.

This clonotype has more than one count but fewer than ten. Compared with germline, one end of the junction differs, possibly owing to a read error. The CDR3 loop reads CASSPPDRGGEAFF. The CDR3 DNA reads TGTGCTAGCAGCCCCCCCGACAGGGGAGGTGAAGCTTTCTTT. The chain employs TRBV7-7 and TRBJ1-1; 8 bases agree with TRBD1. Germline V lookup: CDR1 SSHAT, CDR2 FNYEAQ (reference sequence). CDR3 size: 14 residues.

The genes are TRBV3-1 and TRBJ1-4; 7 bases fit TRBD1. Losses at the gene ends were 4 bases for V and 8 bases for J; bases not matched to a gene: 10. This CDR3 is built from 15 residues. Germline V CDR1 and CDR2: LGHDT, YNNKEL (reference sequence). In nucleotides, the CDR3 is TGTGCCAGCAGCCTATCGACAGGGTGGGTCGAAAAACTGTTTTTT. The encoded protein is CASSLSTGWVEKLFF.

V is TRBV19 and J is TRBJ2-2; the match to TRBD2 covers 11 bases. The V segment lost 7 bases and the J segment 6 bases; nucleotides outside the gene matches: 10. Germline loops: CDR1 LNHDA, CDR2 SQIVND (reference sequence). CDR3 length equals 16 residues. CDR3 loop: CASKWASGGWAGELFF. The CDR3 DNA sequence: TGTGCCAGTAAATGGGCTAGCGGGGGGTGGGCCGGGGAGCTGTTTTTT.

At least ten counts were recorded for this clonotype. One end of the junction varies from germline; a read error may be responsible. The V and J genes are TRBV11-2 and TRBJ2-1; TRBD2 might be the D (6 bases). Germline CDR1 and CDR2: SGHAT and FQNNGV. This CDR3 contains 15 residues. The CDR3 bases are TGTGCCAGCAGCGTAGAGACTAGTAACTACAATGAGCAGTTCTTC. It is translated as CASSVETSNYNEQFF. The whole variable domain, remainder taken from reference TRBV11-2 and TRBJ2-1, is EAGVAQSPRYKIIEKRQSVAFWCNPISGHATLYWYQQILGQGPKLLIQFQNNGVVDDSQLPKDRFSAERLKGVDSTLKIQPAKLEDSAVYLCASSVETSNYNEQFFGPGTRLTVL.

The rearrangement uses TRBV9 and TRBJ1-2; possible D gene TRBD1, 5 bases. The CDR3 is 15 amino acids. Germline CDR1 is SGDLS and CDR2 is YYNGEE. Trimming removed 0 bases at V and 1 base at J, with 10 bases between. The CDR3 loop reads CASSVGRGDNYGYTF. DNA for the CDR3: TGTGCCAGCAGCGTAGGTCGGGGGGATAACTATGGCTACACCTTC.

Many counts were recorded for this clonotype. The gene calls are TRBV11-2 and TRBJ2-3; no reliable D call. This CDR3 has 15 amino acids. Trimming stripped 2 bases from V and 2 bases from J, with 11 bases between. Germline V gene lookup returns CDR1 SGHAT and CDR2 FQNNGV. CDR3 sequence (DNA): TGTGCCAGCAGCTTAAGTACTACTAACACAGATACGCAGTATTTT. This sequence encodes CASSLSTTNTDTQYF.

This clonotype was recorded at least ten times. The V call is TRBV30, the J call TRBJ2-5; D remains unclear. This CDR3 has 12 residues. Trimming shortened V by 0 bases and J by 1 base, and 3 bases separated the two germline ends. Germline V gene sequence: CDR1 GTSNPN, CDR2 SVGIG (reference sequence). This CDR3 is CAWSVSQETQYF. The CDR3 nucleotides read TGTGCCTGGAGTGTAAGCCAAGAGACCCAGTACTTC.

This sequence joins TRBV9 and TRBJ2-7; D is undetermined. The CDR3 is made up of 14 amino acids. V was trimmed by 2 bases and J by 2 bases, leaving 11 bases between them. In germline, CDR1 is SGDLS, CDR2 YYNGEE. The CDR3, as DNA: TGTGCCAGCAGCGTGGCCGCCACCCCCTACGAGCAGTACTTC. Amino acid sequence: CASSVAATPYEQYF.

The sample holds many counts of this clonotype. The CDR3 sequence is CASRAGEGTNEQYF. The CDR3 DNA reads as TGTGCCTCCAGGGCGGGAGAGGGTACGAACGAGCAGTACTTC. The gene calls are TRBV6-1 and TRBJ2-7; 7 bases are a match to TRBD2. V lost 11 bases, J lost 5 bases, and 15 bases stayed unmatched. Per germline, CDR1 MNHNS and CDR2 SASEGT. The CDR3 has 14 amino acids.

Note on this clonotype: This may be a read error, as it is one base from a much larger clone. The chain joins TRBV3-1 to TRBJ1-2; D is possibly TRBD1 (5 bases). Germline V lookup: CDR1 LGHDT, CDR2 YNNKEL (reference sequence). V gave up 0 bases and J gave up 5 bases, with 13 bases separating them. The CDR3 totals 15 residues. CDR3 bases: TGTGCCAGCAGCCAAGAGACTCAGGGATTTTATGGCTACACCTTC. It specifies CASSQETQGFYGYTF.

This clonotype was recorded many times. The V call is TRBV11-2, the J call TRBJ1-1, with TRBD1 as a possible D gene (6 bases). Per the germline V gene, CDR1 is SGHAT and CDR2 is FQNNGV. The V end was cut by 3 bases, the J end by 2 bases, with 13 bases between. The CDR3 runs to 15 residues. This chain's CDR3 is CASSFLQGSNTEAFF. CDR3 in DNA: TGTGCCAGCAGCTTCTTACAGGGAAGCAACACTGAAGCTTTCTTT. The full variable domain, with the rest looked up from reference TRBV11-2 and TRBJ1-1, is EAGVAQSPRYKIIEKRQSVAFWCNPISGHATLYWYQQILGQGPKLLIQFQNNGVVDDSQLPKDRFSAERLKGVDSTLKIQPAKLEDSAVYLCASSFLQGSNTEAFFGQGTRLTVV.

This clonotype has more than one count but fewer than ten. The chain carries TRBV7-2 and TRBJ1-5, with 7 bases lining up with TRBD1. V lost 5 bases to trimming and J lost 7 bases; unmatched junction nucleotides: 14. This CDR3 contains 16 residues. Looked up from germline, CDR1 is SGHTA and CDR2 is FQGNSA. The CDR3 sequence: CASSETPDRVRQPQHF. CDR3 in DNA: TGTGCCAGCAGCGAAACCCCAGACAGGGTCCGCCAGCCCCAGCATTTT.

This chain links TRBV5-1 with TRBJ2-5; D might be TRBD2 (6 bases). V dropped 2 bases and J dropped 5 bases, with 13 bases sitting between them. The CDR3 sequence is 14 residues long. The germline gives CDR1 SGHRS, CDR2 YFSETQ. The CDR3 here is CASSLVRLEETQYF. CDR3 nucleotides: TGCGCCAGCAGCTTAGTAAGACTAGAGGAGACCCAGTACTTC. Full variable domain (rest looked up from reference TRBV5-1 and TRBJ2-5): KAGVTQTPRYLIKTRGQQVTLSCSPISGHRSVSWYQQTPGQGLQFLFEYFSETQRNKGNFPGRFSGRQFSNSRSEMNVSTLELGDSALYLCASSLVRLEETQYFGPGTRLLVL.

This chain joins TRBV5-1 and TRBJ1-1; no definite D call. The V gene lost 4 bases and the J gene lost 5 bases, with 15 bases spanning the gap. The CDR3 is 14 amino acids. Germline CDR1 and CDR2: SGHRS and YFSETQ. CDR3 DNA sequence: TGCGCCAGCAGCGACGGAGGATGGGGAACTGAAGCTTTCTTT. It yields the protein CASSDGGWGTEAFF.

The chain combines TRBV28 with TRBJ2-1; TRBD2 matches 10 bases. CDR3 length: 15 amino acids. The J segment lost 7 bases and the V segment lost 6 bases, leaving 9 bases of the junction unmatched. CDR1 and CDR2 (germline): MDHEN, SYDVKM. CDR3 nucleotides: TGTGCCAGCAGAGGAGCGGGAGGGCCGGCGAATGAGCAGTTCTTC. It codes for CASRGAGGPANEQFF.

The CDR3 reads CASSTLTGGGYTF. The CDR3 coding sequence is TGTGCCAGTAGTACCTTGACAGGGGGAGGCTACACCTTC. This chain uses TRBV19 with TRBJ1-2, with 9 bases aligning to TRBD1. CDR1 is LNHDA, CDR2 SQIVND, per germline (reference sequence). Trimming removed 4 bases from V and 8 bases from J; junction bases left unmatched: 5. This CDR3 spans 13 amino acids.